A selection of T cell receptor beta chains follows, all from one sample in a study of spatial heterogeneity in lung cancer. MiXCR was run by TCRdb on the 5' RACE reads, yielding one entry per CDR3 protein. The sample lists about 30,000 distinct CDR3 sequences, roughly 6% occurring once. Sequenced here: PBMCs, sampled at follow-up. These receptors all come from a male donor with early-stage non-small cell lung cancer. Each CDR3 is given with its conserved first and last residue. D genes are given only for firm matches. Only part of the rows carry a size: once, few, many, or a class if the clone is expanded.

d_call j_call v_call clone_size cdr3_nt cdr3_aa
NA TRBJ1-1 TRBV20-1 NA TGCAGTGCTTACCGGGGGCCCAACACTGAAGCTTTCTTT CSAYRGPNTEAFF
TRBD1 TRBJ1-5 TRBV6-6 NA TGTGCCAGCAGTTACGCCGACAGGGGCGGCAATCAGCCCCAGCATTTT CASSYADRGGNQPQHF
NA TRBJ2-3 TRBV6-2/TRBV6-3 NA TGTGCCAGCAGTTACTCTGTGGCTAGCCTTGATACGCAGTATTTT CASSYSVASLDTQYF
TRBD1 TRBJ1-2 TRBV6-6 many TGTGCCAGCAGTGAAGGGGGCCCGAACTATGGCTACACCTTC CASSEGGPNYGYTF
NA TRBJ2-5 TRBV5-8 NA TGTGCCAGCAGCGTCTCCGGGACATCCCAAGAGACCCAGTACTTC CASSVSGTSQETQYF
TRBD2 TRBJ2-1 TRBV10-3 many TGTGCCATAAGACCGGGACTAGCGGGGGGTCTTCCTGAGCAGTTCTTC CAIRPGLAGGLPEQFF
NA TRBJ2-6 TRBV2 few TGTGCCAGCAGACAGGGTTCTGGGGCCAACGTCCTGACTTTC CASRQGSGANVLTF
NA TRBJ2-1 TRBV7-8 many TGTGCCAGCAGATCGGGTGCAGGAGCCTACAATGAGCAGTTCTTC CASRSGAGAYNEQFF
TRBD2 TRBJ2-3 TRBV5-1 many TGCGCCAGCAGCAAGACTAGCGGGGGGGTCACAGATACGCAGTATTTT CASSKTSGGVTDTQYF
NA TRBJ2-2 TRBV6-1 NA TGTGCCAGCAGTGAATCCCGCAGGAGGGCGGATAACACCGGGGAGCTGTTTTTT CASSESRRRADNTGELFF
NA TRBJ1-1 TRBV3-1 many TGTGCCAGCAGCCAGAAGGCTGAAGCTTTCTTT CASSQKAEAFF
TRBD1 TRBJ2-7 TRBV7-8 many TGTGCCAGCAGCCACCACAGGGGCAACGAGCAGTACTTC CASSHHRGNEQYF
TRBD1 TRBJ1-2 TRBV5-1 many TGCGCCAGCAGCCTAGGGACAGTGCTTGGCTACACCTTC CASSLGTVLGYTF
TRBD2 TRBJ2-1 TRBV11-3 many TGTGCCAGCAGCTCAACTAGCGGGGCTGAGCAGTTCTTC CASSSTSGAEQFF
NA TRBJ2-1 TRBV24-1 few TGTGCCACCAGTGATGTGGGGCGCAATTACAATGAGCAGTTCTTC CATSDVGRNYNEQFF
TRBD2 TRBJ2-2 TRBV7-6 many TGTGCCAGCAGCCTCGGGGTTCGGCGGGGGACCTTTCACACCGGGGAGCTGTTTTTT CASSLGVRRGTFHTGELFF
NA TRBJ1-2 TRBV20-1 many TGCAGTGCTAGATCCGACAACACCTATGGCTACACCTTC CSARSDNTYGYTF
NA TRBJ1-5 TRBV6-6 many TGTGCCAGCAGGAACAGCGGAGGGATAGCCAAGCCCCAGCATTTT CASRNSGGIAKPQHF
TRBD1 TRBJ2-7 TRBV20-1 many TGCAGTGCTCGGACAGGGGAGTACGAGCAGTACTTC CSARTGEYEQYF
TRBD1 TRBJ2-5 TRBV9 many TGTGCCAGCAGCGCGGGGACAGGGGGCCAAGAGACCCAGTACTTC CASSAGTGGQETQYF
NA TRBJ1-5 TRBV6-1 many TGTGCCAGCAGTGAATATAATCAGCCCCAGCATTTT CASSEYNQPQHF
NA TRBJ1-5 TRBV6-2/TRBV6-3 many TGTGCCAGCAGTTATGCAGCTAGCAATCAGCCCCAGCATTTT CASSYAASNQPQHF
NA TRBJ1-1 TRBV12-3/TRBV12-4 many TGTGCCAGCAGACTGGAGGGGACCACTGAAGCTTTCTTT CASRLEGTTEAFF
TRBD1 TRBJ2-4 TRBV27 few TGTGCCAGCAGTTTATCGAGAGGGACAGGGGCCCAAAACATTCAGTACTTC CASSLSRGTGAQNIQYF
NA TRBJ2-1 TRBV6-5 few TGTGCCAGCAGCCTCCTAATCCGGGGCGCGGAGAATGAGCAGTTCTTC CASSLLIRGAENEQFF
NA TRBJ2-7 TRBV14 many TGTGCCAGCAGCCATCAGGGGCGCTCCTACGAGCAGTACTTC CASSHQGRSYEQYF
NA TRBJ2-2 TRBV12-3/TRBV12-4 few TGTGCCAGCAGTTTGCGGGAAACCGGGGAGCTGTTTTTT CASSLRETGELFF
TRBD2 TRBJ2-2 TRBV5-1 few TGCGCCAGCAGCCCCTCTAGCGGAGGGACCGGGGAGCTGTTTTTT CASSPSSGGTGELFF
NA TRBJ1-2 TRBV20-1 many TGCAGTCCCCACCAGGGAGGTAGTTCGGACTATGGCTACACCTTC CSPHQGGSSDYGYTF
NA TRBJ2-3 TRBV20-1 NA TGCAGTAATACAAAGGCAGATACGCAGTATTTT CSNTKADTQYF
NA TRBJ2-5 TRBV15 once TGTACCACCAGCAGAGATCTGACGCAAGAGACCCAGTACTTC CTTSRDLTQETQYF
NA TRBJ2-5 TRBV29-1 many TGCAGCGTTGTGAGGAGGTACCAAGAGACCCAGTACTTC CSVVRRYQETQYF
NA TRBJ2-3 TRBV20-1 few TGCAGTGCTAGAGTGGAACAGGGAGCGGGGTTAGATACGCAGTATTTT CSARVEQGAGLDTQYF
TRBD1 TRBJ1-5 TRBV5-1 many TGCGCCAGCAGCTTGCACGGGACAGGCAATCAGCCCCAGCATTTT CASSLHGTGNQPQHF
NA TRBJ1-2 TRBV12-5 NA TGTGCTAGTGGAACGCAGACGGACTATGGCTACACCTTC CASGTQTDYGYTF